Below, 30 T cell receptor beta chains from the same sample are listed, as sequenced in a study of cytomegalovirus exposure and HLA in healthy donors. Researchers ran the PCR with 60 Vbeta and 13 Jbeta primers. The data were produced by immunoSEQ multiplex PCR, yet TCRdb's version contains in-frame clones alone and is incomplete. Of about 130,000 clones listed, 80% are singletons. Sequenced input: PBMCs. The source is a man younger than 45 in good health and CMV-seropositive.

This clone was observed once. The CDR3 nucleotides read TGTGCCAGCAGTGAACGGCCGCGGGACACAGATACGCAGTATTTT. Translating it yields CASSERPRDTDTQYF. This chain uses TRBV25-1 with TRBJ2-3, with a tentative D call TRBD2 (6 bases). V gave up 2 bases and J gave up 2 bases, with 11 bases separating them. Looked up from germline, CDR1 is MGHDK and CDR2 is SYGVNS. This CDR3 has 15 amino acids. Complete variable domain (other parts from reference TRBV25-1 and TRBJ2-3): EADIYQTPRYLVIGTGKKITLECSQTMGHDKMYWYQQDPGMELHLIHYSYGVNSTEKGDLSSESTVSRIRTEHFPLTLESARPSHTSQYLCASSERPRDTDTQYFGPGTRLTVL.

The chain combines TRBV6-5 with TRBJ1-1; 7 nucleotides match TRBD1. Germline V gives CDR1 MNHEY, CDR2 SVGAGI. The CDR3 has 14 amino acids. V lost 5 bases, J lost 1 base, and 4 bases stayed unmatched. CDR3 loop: CASSRGQENTEAFF. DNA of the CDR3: TGTGCCAGCAGTAGAGGACAGGAGAACACTGAAGCTTTCTTT.

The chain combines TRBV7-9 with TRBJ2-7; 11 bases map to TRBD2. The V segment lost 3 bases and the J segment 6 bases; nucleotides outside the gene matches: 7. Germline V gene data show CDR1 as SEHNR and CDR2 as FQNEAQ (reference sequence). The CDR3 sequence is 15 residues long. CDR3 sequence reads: CASSFVAGGPGEQYF. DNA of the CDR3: TGTGCCAGCAGCTTTGTAGCGGGGGGGCCGGGCGAGCAGTACTTC.

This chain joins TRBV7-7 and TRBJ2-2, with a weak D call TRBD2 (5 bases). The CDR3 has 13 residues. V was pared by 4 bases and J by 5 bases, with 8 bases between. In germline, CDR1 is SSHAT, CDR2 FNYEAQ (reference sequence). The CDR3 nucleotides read TGTGCCAGCAGCTCTACGGGGACCGGGGAGCTGTTTTTT. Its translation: CASSSTGTGELFF.

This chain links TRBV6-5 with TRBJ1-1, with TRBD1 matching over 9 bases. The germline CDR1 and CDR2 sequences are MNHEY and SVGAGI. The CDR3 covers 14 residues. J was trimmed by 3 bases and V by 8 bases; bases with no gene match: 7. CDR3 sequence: CASGDRVEDTEAFF. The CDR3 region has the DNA TGTGCCAGCGGGGACAGGGTGGAGGACACTGAAGCTTTCTTT.

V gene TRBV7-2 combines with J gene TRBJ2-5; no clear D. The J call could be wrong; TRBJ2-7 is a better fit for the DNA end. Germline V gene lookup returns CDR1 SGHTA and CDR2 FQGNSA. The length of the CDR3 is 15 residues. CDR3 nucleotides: TGTGCCAGCAGTCCTTCCCGAGCCTTTACCTACGAGCAGTACTTC. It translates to CASSPSRAFTYEQYF.

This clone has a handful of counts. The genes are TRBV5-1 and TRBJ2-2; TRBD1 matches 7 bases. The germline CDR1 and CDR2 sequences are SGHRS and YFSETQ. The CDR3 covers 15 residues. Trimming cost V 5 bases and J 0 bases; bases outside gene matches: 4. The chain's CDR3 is CASRGTAANTGELFF. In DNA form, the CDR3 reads TGCGCCAGCAGAGGGACAGCCGCGAACACCGGGGAGCTGTTTTTT.

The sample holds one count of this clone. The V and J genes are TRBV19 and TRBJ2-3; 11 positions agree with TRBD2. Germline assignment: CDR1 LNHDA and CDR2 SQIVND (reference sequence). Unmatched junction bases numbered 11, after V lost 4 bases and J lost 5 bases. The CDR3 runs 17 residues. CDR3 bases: TGTGCCAGTAGTAGAGGACTAGCGGGCGGCAGTGTAGATACGCAGTATTTT. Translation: CASSRGLAGGSVDTQYF.

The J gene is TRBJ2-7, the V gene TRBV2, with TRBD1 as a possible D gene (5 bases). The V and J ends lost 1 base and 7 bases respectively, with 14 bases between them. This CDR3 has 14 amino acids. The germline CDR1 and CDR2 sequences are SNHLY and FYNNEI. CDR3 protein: CASSEEGFLNEQYF. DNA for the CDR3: TGTGCCAGCAGTGAAGAGGGGTTCCTTAATGAGCAGTACTTC.

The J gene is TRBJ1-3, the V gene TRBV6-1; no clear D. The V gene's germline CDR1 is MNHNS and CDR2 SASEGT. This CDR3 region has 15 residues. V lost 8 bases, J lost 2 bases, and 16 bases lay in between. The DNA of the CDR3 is TGTGCCAGCCGACTGACGAGAGCTCCTGGAAACACCATATATTTT. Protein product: CASRLTRAPGNTIYF.

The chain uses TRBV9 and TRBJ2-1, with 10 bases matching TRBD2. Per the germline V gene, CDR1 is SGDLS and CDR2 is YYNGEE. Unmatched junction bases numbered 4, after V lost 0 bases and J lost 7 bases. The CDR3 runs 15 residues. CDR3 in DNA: TGTGCCAGCAGCGTAGTTAGCGGGGGGAGGAATGAGCAGTTCTTC. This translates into CASSVVSGGRNEQFF.

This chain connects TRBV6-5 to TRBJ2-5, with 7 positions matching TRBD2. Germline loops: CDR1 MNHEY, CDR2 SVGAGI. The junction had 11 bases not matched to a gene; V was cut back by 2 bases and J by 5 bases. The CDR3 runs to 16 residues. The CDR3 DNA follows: TGTGCCAGCAGTTACGTTAGGACGGGGGGTGGGGAGACCCAGTACTTC. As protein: CASSYVRTGGGETQYF.

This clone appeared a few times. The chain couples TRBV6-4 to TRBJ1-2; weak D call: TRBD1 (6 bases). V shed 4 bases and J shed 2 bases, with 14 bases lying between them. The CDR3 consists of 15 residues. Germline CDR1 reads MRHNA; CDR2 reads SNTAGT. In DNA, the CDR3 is TGTGCCAGCAGTGCGGGCAGGGGTAACAACTATGGCTACACCTTC. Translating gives CASSAGRGNNYGYTF.

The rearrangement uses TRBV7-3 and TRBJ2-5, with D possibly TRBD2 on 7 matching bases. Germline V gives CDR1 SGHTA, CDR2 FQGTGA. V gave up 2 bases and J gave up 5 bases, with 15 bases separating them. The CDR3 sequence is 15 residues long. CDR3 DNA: TGTGCCAGCAGCTTAGACGGGGGGCAGGGGGAGACCCAGTACTTC. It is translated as CASSLDGGQGETQYF.

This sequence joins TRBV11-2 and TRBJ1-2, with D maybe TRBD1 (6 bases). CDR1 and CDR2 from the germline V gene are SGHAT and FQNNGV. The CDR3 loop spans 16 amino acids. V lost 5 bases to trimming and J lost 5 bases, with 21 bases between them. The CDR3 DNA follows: TGTGCCAGCAGCCCCACACCTATTCAGGGGTTATATGGCTACACCTTC. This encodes CASSPTPIQGLYGYTF.

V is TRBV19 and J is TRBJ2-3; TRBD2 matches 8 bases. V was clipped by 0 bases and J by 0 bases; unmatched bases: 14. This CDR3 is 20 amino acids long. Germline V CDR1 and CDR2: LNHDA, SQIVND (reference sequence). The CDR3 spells CASSIEGAGPAGESTDTQYF. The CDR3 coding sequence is TGTGCCAGTAGTATAGAAGGGGCAGGCCCAGCGGGGGAAAGCACAGATACGCAGTATTTT.

The CDR3 coding sequence is TGCGCCAGCAGCCAAGGGGTAACTAGCGGGGGGCGGGAGACCCAGTACTTC. Translated, it gives CASSQGVTSGGRETQYF. J is TRBJ2-5 and V is TRBV4-1; 12 positions match TRBD2. The V and J ends lost 1 base and 5 bases, in that order; junction bases with no gene match: 8. The germline CDR1 and CDR2 sequences are MGHRA and YSYEKL. This CDR3 region has 17 residues.

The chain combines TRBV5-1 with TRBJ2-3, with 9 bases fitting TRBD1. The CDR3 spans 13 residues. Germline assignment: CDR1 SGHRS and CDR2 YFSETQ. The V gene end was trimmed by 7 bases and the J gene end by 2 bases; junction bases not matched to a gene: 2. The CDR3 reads CASRDRDTDTQYF. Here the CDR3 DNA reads TGCGCCAGCCGGGACAGGGACACAGATACGCAGTATTTT.

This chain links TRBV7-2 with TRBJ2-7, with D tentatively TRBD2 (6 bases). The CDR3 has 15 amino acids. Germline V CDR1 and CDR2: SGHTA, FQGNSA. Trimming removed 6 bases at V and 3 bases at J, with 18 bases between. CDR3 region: CASSYNAGGNYEQYF. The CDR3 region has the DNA TGTGCCAGCAGTTATAACGCCGGGGGAAACTACGAGCAGTACTTC.

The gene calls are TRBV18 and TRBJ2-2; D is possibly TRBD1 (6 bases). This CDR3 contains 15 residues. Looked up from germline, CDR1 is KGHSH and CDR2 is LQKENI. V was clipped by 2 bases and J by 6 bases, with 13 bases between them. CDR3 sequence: CASSPSRGAAGELFF. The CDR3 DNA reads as TGTGCCAGCTCACCATCCAGGGGCGCCGCCGGGGAGCTGTTTTTT. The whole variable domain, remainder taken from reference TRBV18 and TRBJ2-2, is NAGVMQNPRHLVRRRGQEARLRCSPMKGHSHVYWYRQLPEEGLKFMVYLQKENIIDESGMPKERFSAEFPKEGPSILRIQQVVRGDSAAYFCASSPSRGAAGELFFGEGSRLTVL.

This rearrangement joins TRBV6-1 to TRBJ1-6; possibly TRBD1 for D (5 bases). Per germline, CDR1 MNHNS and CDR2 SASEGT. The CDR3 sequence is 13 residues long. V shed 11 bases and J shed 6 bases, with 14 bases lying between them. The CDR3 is CALREVGNSPLHF. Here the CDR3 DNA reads TGTGCCCTCAGGGAGGTGGGTAATTCACCCCTCCACTTT.

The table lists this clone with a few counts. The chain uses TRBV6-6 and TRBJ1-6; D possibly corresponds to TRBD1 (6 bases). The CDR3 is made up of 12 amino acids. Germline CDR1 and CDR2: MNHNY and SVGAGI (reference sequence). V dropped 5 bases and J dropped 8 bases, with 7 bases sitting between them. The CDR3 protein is CASSAGDSPLHF. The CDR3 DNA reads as TGTGCCAGCAGTGCAGGGGATTCACCCCTCCACTTT.

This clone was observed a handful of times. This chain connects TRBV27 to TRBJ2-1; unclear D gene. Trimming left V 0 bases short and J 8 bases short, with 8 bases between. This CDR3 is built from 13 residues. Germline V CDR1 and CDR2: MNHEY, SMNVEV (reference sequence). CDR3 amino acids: CASSLSSVYEQFF. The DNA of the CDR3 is TGTGCCAGCAGTTTATCGTCTGTTTATGAGCAGTTCTTC.

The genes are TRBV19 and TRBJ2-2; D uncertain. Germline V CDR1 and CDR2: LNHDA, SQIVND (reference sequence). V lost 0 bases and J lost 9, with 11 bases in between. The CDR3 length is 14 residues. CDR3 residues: CASSIEVYYRELFF. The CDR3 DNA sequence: TGTGCCAGTAGTATAGAGGTTTACTACCGGGAGCTGTTTTTT.

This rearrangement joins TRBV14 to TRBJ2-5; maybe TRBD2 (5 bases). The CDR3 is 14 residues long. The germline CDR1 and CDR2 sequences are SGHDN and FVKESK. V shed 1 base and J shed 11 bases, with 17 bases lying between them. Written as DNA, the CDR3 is TGTGCCAGCAGCCAAGTCCCGGCCTTCGGGGAGCAGTACTTC. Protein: CASSQVPAFGEQYF.

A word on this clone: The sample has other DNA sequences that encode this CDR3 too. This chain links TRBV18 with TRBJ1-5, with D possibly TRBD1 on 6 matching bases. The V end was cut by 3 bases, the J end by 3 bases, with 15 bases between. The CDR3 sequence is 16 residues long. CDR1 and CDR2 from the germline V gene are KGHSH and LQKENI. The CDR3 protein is CASSPAGGALNQPQHF. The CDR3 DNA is TGTGCCAGCTCACCCGCGGGGGGGGCCCTCAATCAGCCCCAGCATTTT.

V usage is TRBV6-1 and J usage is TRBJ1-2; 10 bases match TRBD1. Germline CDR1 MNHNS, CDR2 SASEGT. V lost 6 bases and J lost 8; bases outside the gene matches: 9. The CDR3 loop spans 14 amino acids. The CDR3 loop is CASRPTGGYKGYTF. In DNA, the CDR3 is TGTGCCAGCAGACCGACAGGGGGCTATAAGGGCTACACCTTC.

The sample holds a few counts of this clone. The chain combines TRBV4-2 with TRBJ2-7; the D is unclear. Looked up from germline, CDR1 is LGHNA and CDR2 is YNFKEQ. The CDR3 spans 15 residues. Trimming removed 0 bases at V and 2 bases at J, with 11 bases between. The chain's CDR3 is CASSQEEHTTYEQYF. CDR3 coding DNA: TGTGCCAGCAGCCAAGAGGAACACACTACCTACGAGCAGTACTTC.

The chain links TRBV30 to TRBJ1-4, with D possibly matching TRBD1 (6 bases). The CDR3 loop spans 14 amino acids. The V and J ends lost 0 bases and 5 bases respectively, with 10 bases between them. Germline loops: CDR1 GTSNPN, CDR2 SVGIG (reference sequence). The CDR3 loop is CAWSVRGGNEKLFF. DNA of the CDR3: TGTGCCTGGAGTGTCAGGGGCGGGAATGAAAAACTGTTTTTT. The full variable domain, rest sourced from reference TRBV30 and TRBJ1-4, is SQTIHQWPATLVQPVGSPLSLECTVEGTSNPNLYWYRQAAGRGLQLLFYSVGIGQISSEVPQNLSASRPQDRQFILSSKKLLLSDSGFYLCAWSVRGGNEKLFFGSGTQLSVL.

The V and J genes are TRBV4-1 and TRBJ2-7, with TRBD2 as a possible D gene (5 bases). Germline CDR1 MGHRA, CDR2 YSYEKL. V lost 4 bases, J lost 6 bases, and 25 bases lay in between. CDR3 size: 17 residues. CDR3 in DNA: TGCGCCAGCAGCCGAGATCCCCGGAATAGCGCCCACCTCGAGCAGTACTTC. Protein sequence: CASSRDPRNSAHLEQYF.